A selection of T cell receptor beta chains follows, all from one sample in a study of response to subunit inactivated influenza vaccine. TCRdb passed the RT-PCR reads through MiXCR, listing each CDR3 protein once. This sample carries over 150,000 distinct CDR3 sequences, around 11% of them seen once, and the ten largest clones take roughly 36%. This sample comprised CD8+ T cells sorted from PBMCs, obtained roughly 24 months after vaccination. All receptors come from a man between 50 and 70 years old who received an inactivated influenza vaccine. CDR3s include the opening cysteine and the closing phenylalanine or tryptophan. The D gene is left open where the match is weak. Clone size is given for some rows only: seen once, a few or many times, or a class if the clone is expanded.

D gene	clone size	V gene	CDR3 length	J gene	CDR3 DNA	CDR3 protein
TRBD2	many	TRBV5-1	14	TRBJ2-1	TGCGCCAGCAGCTTGGGGGGAGGGCCCCATGAGCAGTTCTTC	CASSLGGGPHEQFF
TRBD1	few	TRBV6-5	16	TRBJ2-2	TGTGCCAGCAGTTCTCCGGGACAGGGGTCGGCCGGGGAGCTGTTTTTT	CASSSPGQGSAGELFF
.	.	TRBV4-3	14	TRBJ1-4	TGCGCCAGCAGCCGCTGGACAGATAATGAAAAACTGTTTTTT	CASSRWTDNEKLFF
.	many	TRBV9	13	TRBJ2-1	TGTGCCAGCAGCCCCAGGGGTGACAATGAGCAGTTCTTC	CASSPRGDNEQFF
TRBD1	few	TRBV28	15	TRBJ2-7	TGTGCCAGCAGTTTAGGCCAGGGGGATTTCTACGAGCAGTACTTC	CASSLGQGDFYEQYF
TRBD1	.	TRBV29-1	16	TRBJ2-2	TGCAGCGTTGAAGTAAGGGGACAGGGTAATACCGGGGAGCTGTTTTTT	CSVEVRGQGNTGELFF
.	few	TRBV3-1	15	TRBJ1-1	TGTGCCAGCAGCCAAGCACAGGAGCGAAACACTGAAGCTTTCTTT	CASSQAQERNTEAFF
.	few	TRBV11-2	15	TRBJ2-1	TGTGCCAGCAGCTTCGGGGTTAGCTCCTACAATGAGCAGTTCTTC	CASSFGVSSYNEQFF
.	.	TRBV28	15	TRBJ2-1	TGTGCCACCACTAGTGCACCTAGGGGCTACAATGAGCAGTTCTTC	CATTSAPRGYNEQFF
.	many	TRBV7-8	16	TRBJ2-2	TGTGCCAGCAGCTTGTACGACAGCCTTTACACCGGGGAGCTGTTTTTT	CASSLYDSLYTGELFF
TRBD2	.	TRBV24-1	17	TRBJ2-1	TGTGCCACCAGTGATTTGATTGTGACTAGCGGAAACAATGAGCAGTTCTTC	CATSDLIVTSGNNEQFF
.	many	TRBV6-2/TRBV6-3	12	TRBJ1-1	TGTGCCAGCAGTTACTCGCGGGTTGAAGCTTTCTTT	CASSYSRVEAFF
.	.	TRBV28	15	TRBJ2-3	TGTGCCAGCAGTTTAAATGGGTTGTGGGCAGATACGCAGTATTTT	CASSLNGLWADTQYF
.	.	TRBV10-2	14	TRBJ2-1	TGCGCCAGCAGTGAAGGGAGGTCCTACAATGAGCAGTTCTTC	CASSEGRSYNEQFF
.	few	TRBV6-1	11	TRBJ1-2	TGTGCCAGCGGCGACAGCTCCGGCTACACCTTC	CASGDSSGYTF
.	few	TRBV30	13	TRBJ1-2	TGTGCCTGGAGTGCACAGGGAATTTATGGCTACACCTTC	CAWSAQGIYGYTF
.	few	TRBV7-8	15	TRBJ2-2	TGTGCCAGCAGGACGACGGCGACGAACACCGGGGAGCTGTTTTTT	CASRTTATNTGELFF
TRBD2	.	TRBV29-1	13	TRBJ2-3	TGCAGCGTCCTTAGCGGGGACACAGATACGCAGTATTTT	CSVLSGDTDTQYF
.	few	TRBV12-3/TRBV12-4	14	TRBJ2-7	TGTGCCAGCAACCTAGGGGGACCCCTCTACGAGCAGTACTTC	CASNLGGPLYEQYF
.	.	TRBV4-3	15	TRBJ2-3	TGCGCCAGCAGCCAAGGGGCTAGATACACAGATACGCAGTATTTT	CASSQGARYTDTQYF
TRBD1	many	TRBV18	14	TRBJ2-5	TGTGCCAGCTCACTACAGGGGGCCCAAGAGACCCAGTACTTC	CASSLQGAQETQYF
.	few	TRBV25-1	15	TRBJ1-1	TGTGCCAGCAGTGAAGGGACGATGGCGAACACTGAAGCTTTCTTT	CASSEGTMANTEAFF
TRBD2	many	TRBV6-5	18	TRBJ2-3	TGTGCCAGCAGTTACTCGATGCTGGCGGGAGGCCCAAAAGATACGCAGTATTTT	CASSYSMLAGGPKDTQYF
.	.	TRBV10-1	13	TRBJ2-7	TGCGCCAGCAGTCGCGCCAGGTCCTACGAGCAGTACTTC	CASSRARSYEQYF
TRBD2	few	TRBV11-1	15	TRBJ2-1	TGTGCCAGCAGCCGAGAGCGGGGGCTCTGGGATGAGCAGTTCTTC	CASSRERGLWDEQFF
TRBD1	few	TRBV6-1	15	TRBJ1-4	TGTGCCAGCAGTATTACGTGGACAGGGGATGAAAAACTGTTTTTT	CASSITWTGDEKLFF
TRBD1	few	TRBV9	14	TRBJ1-1	TGTGCCAGCAGCAAACAGGGGGCGAACACTGAAGCTTTCTTT	CASSKQGANTEAFF
TRBD1	.	TRBV20-1	12	TRBJ2-4	TGCAGTGCTACGGGACAGGCGATAGTTCAGTACTTC	CSATGQAIVQYF